The clone carrying this T cell receptor beta chain showed up just a few times. The PCR was carried out with 60 Vbeta primers and 13 Jbeta primers. Profiling relied on immunoSEQ multiplex PCR, and the TCRdb table lists in-frame clones only, not all of them. The sample carries roughly 260,000 clones, approximately 84% recorded once. This CDR3 contains 15 residues. Trimming took off 5 bases at V and 1 base at J, with 12 bases between the two ends. The germline CDR1 and CDR2 sequences are MNHEY and SVGAGI. This entry comes from a study of cytomegalovirus exposure and HLA in healthy donors. This chain links TRBV6-5 with TRBJ1-5; possible D gene TRBD1, 6 bases. The sequence came from a woman aged 40 to 50 in good health and CMV-seropositive. Sequenced: PBMCs. This CDR3 is CASSTTGFSNQPQHF. The CDR3 DNA reads as TGTGCCAGCAGTACAACAGGGTTCAGCAATCAGCCCCAGCATTTT.